This is a list of T cell receptor beta chains from one sample in a study of shared clonotypes between healthy human individuals. The data were produced by immunoSEQ multiplex PCR, yet TCRdb's version contains in-frame clones alone and is incomplete. The sample records some 450,000 clones, roughly four fifths being singletons. Sequenced: PBMCs. All receptors derive from a woman aged 35 to 49 in good health. Some clones in this sample may be carry-over from other donors' samples. Each CDR3 is given with its conserved first and last residue. The D gene is left open where the match is weak. Not all rows give a size; the values are once, few, many and, for expanded clones, a class.

CDR3	DNA	size	J	V	D
CASSRGNPYEQYF	TGCGCCAGCAGCCGCGGCAACCCCTACGAGCAGTACTTC	NA	TRBJ2-7	TRBV4-1	NA
CARKTSGPETQYF	TGTGCTAGGAAGACCAGCGGGCCAGAGACCCAGTACTTC	few	TRBJ2-5	TRBV7-7	NA
CASSQRHGTDTQYF	TGCGCCAGCAGCCAAAGACACGGCACAGATACGCAGTATTTT	NA	TRBJ2-3	TRBV4-3	NA
CASRGTSGRLRVYEQYF	TGTGCCAGCAGGGGGACTAGCGGGAGACTGAGGGTATACGAGCAGTACTTC	NA	TRBJ2-7	TRBV27	TRBD2
CASSIRGTSGTGELFF	TGTGCCAGTAGTATAAGGGGGACTAGCGGGACCGGGGAGCTGTTTTTT	NA	TRBJ2-2	TRBV19	TRBD2
CASSLGGEADTQYF	TGTGCCAGCAGCTTAGGGGGGGAGGCAGATACGCAGTATTTT	few	TRBJ2-3	TRBV7-9	NA
CASSPGGGTSGNEQFF	TGTGCCAGCAGCCCAGGGGGGGGGACTAGCGGTAATGAGCAGTTCTTC	NA	TRBJ2-1	TRBV7-2	TRBD2
CASSTGLGGTSENTIYF	TGTGCCAGCAGCACAGGGTTAGGGGGAACTTCTGAAAACACCATATATTTT	NA	TRBJ1-3	TRBV9	NA
CATGTSGTGEQYF	TGTGCCACCGGGACTAGCGGGACCGGCGAGCAGTACTTC	NA	TRBJ2-7	TRBV6-5	TRBD2
CASSQEEGQSAYEQYF	TGCGCCAGCAGCCAAGAAGAAGGGCAGTCCGCCTACGAGCAGTACTTC	NA	TRBJ2-7	TRBV4-1	NA
CASSFTGGLQPQHF	TGTGCCAGCAGTTTTACAGGGGGCCTTCAGCCCCAGCATTTT	NA	TRBJ1-5	TRBV28	TRBD1
CASSPASGKGDTQYF	TGTGCCAGCAGCCCGGCTAGCGGGAAAGGAGATACGCAGTATTTT	NA	TRBJ2-3	TRBV11-2	TRBD2
CASRLAGPFTDTQYF	TGTGCCAGCAGGCTAGCGGGACCCTTCACAGATACGCAGTATTTT	NA	TRBJ2-3	TRBV27	TRBD2
CASSFGGGTEAFF	TGCGCCAGCAGCTTTGGAGGGGGCACTGAAGCTTTCTTT	NA	TRBJ1-1	TRBV5-1	NA
CASSRQFSYEQYF	TGTGCCAGCAGTCGACAGTTCTCCTACGAGCAGTACTTC	NA	TRBJ2-7	TRBV27	NA
CASSQGTGGLNIQYF	TGTGCCAGCAGCCAAGGGACAGGGGGCCTAAACATTCAGTACTTC	NA	TRBJ2-4	TRBV16	TRBD1
CATSRDSNRGRETQYF	TGTGCCACCAGCAGAGATAGTAACAGGGGGCGTGAGACCCAGTACTTC	NA	TRBJ2-5	TRBV15	TRBD1
CASSRSGREDTGELFF	TGTGCCAGCAGCCGCAGCGGGAGAGAGGACACCGGGGAGCTGTTTTTT	few	TRBJ2-2	TRBV5-4	TRBD2
CASSQGQNTEAFF	TGTGCCAGCAGCCAAGGCCAGAACACTGAAGCTTTCTTT	NA	TRBJ1-1	TRBV7-9	NA
CASSSTDQPQHF	TGTGCCAGCAGTAGTACCGATCAGCCCCAGCATTTT	NA	TRBJ1-5	TRBV5-8	NA
CASIFDGGVDGYTF	TGTGCCAGCATTTTTGACGGGGGAGTGGATGGCTACACCTTC	once	TRBJ1-2	TRBV2	NA
CASTGDREGEKLFF	TGTGCCAGCACCGGGGACAGGGAGGGTGAAAAACTGTTTTTT	NA	TRBJ1-4	TRBV27	TRBD1
CASSLETGLGYGYTF	TGCGCCAGCAGCTTGGAGACAGGCCTTGGCTATGGCTACACCTTC	NA	TRBJ1-2	TRBV5-1	NA
CSVSQQNQPQHF	TGCAGCGTTTCACAGCAAAATCAGCCCCAGCATTTT	many	TRBJ1-5	TRBV29-1	NA
CASSMGAGLRTEAFF	TGTGCCAGTAGTATGGGGGCAGGGTTGAGGACTGAAGCTTTCTTT	few	TRBJ1-1	TRBV19	NA
CAWSVLLGKNTEAFF	TGTGCCTGGAGTGTACTACTGGGAAAGAACACTGAAGCTTTCTTT	many	TRBJ1-1	TRBV30	NA
CASSYRPQGNTEAFF	TGTGCCAGCAGTTACCGTCCACAGGGGAACACTGAAGCTTTCTTT	many	TRBJ1-1	TRBV27	NA
CASSVDGGRFEKLFF	TGTGCCAGCAGCGTAGATGGGGGGAGGTTTGAAAAACTGTTTTTT	NA	TRBJ1-4	TRBV9	NA
CASSPGTQTYEQYF	TGTGCCAGCTCACCAGGGACACAGACCTACGAGCAGTACTTC	NA	TRBJ2-7	TRBV18	NA
CASSPWTSPTDTQYF	TGTGCCAGCAGCCCCTGGACTAGTCCCACAGATACGCAGTATTTT	NA	TRBJ2-3	TRBV7-2	TRBD2
CASSFQNYGYTF	TGTGCCAGCAGCTTCCAGAACTATGGCTACACCTTC	NA	TRBJ1-2	TRBV5-8	NA
CASSSGLTYEQYF	TGCGCCAGCAGCTCGGGACTCACCTACGAGCAGTACTTC	many	TRBJ2-7	TRBV5-1	NA
CASSSGLAGGTDTQYF	TGTGCCAGCAGCTCCGGACTAGCGGGGGGCACAGATACGCAGTATTTT	NA	TRBJ2-3	TRBV7-2	TRBD2
CASSRPLAGGEETQYF	TGTGCCAGCAGCCGACCACTAGCGGGAGGCGAAGAGACCCAGTACTTC	NA	TRBJ2-5	TRBV11-2	TRBD2
CASSVGGINSYEQYF	TGTGCCAGCAGCGTAGGCGGGATCAACTCCTACGAGCAGTACTTC	NA	TRBJ2-7	TRBV9	NA
CASSLVGQGVNEQYF	TGTGCCAGCAGCTTGGTGGGACAGGGGGTTAACGAGCAGTACTTC	NA	TRBJ2-7	TRBV7-8	TRBD1
CASSEGGGGGQPQHF	TGTGCCAGCAGTGAAGGAGGGGGTGGTGGGCAGCCCCAGCATTTT	once	TRBJ1-5	TRBV2	NA
CASSQMNTEAFF	TGTGCCAGCAGCCAAATGAACACTGAAGCTTTCTTT	NA	TRBJ1-1	TRBV21-1	NA
CASSEAIGGFYTIYF	TGTGCCAGCAGTGAAGCTATCGGGGGTTTCTACACCATATATTTT	NA	TRBJ1-3	TRBV2	NA
CASSFGGEDSPNTEAFF	TGTGCCAGCAGCTTTGGAGGGGAGGATAGTCCGAACACTGAAGCTTTCTTT	NA	TRBJ1-1	TRBV12-1	NA